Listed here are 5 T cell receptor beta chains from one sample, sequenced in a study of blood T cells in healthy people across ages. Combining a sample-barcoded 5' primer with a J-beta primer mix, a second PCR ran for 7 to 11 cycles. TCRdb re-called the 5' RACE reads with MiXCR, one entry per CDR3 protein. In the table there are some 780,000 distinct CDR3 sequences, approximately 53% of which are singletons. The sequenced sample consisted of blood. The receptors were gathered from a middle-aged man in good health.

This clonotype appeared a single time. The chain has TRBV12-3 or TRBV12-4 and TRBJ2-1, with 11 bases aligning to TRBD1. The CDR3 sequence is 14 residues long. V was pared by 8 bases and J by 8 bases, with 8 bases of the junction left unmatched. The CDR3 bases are TGTGCCAGCCTGGGACAGGGGGGCATCTATGAGCAGTTCTTC. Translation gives CASLGQGGIYEQFF.

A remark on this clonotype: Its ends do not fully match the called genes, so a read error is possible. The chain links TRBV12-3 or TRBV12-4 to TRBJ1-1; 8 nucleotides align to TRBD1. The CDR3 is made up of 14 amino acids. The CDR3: CASSRAGQGMKAFF. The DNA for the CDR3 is TGCGCCAGCAGTCGTGCCGGACAGGGCATGAAAGCTTTCTTT.

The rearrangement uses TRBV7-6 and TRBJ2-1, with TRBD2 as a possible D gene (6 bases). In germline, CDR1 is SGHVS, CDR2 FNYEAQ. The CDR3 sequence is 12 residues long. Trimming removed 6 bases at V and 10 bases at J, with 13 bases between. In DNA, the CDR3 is TGTGCCAGCAGTCCCCCTAGCGTAGAGCAGTTCTTC. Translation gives CASSPPSVEQFF. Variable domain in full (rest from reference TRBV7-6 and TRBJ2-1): GAGVSQSPRYKVTKRGQDVALRCDPISGHVSLYWYRQALGQGPEFLTYFNYEAQQDKSGLPNDRFSAERPEGSISTLTIQRTEQRDSAMYRCASSPPSVEQFFGPGTRLTVL.

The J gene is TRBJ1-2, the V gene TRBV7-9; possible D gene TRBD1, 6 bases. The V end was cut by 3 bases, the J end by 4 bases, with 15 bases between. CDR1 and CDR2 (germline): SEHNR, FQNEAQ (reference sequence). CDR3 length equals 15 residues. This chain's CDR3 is CASSLADRPGYGYTF. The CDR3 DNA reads TGTGCCAGCAGCTTGGCCGACAGGCCGGGCTATGGCTACACCTTC.

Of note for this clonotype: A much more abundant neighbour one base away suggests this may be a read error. CDR3 protein: CASSEEGDGYEQYF. Here the CDR3 DNA reads TGTGCCAGCAGCGAGGAAGGAGATGGGTACGAGCAGTACTTC. V gene TRBV9 combines with J gene TRBJ2-7; no reliable D call. The germline V gene encodes CDR1 SGDLS and CDR2 YYNGEE. This CDR3 comprises 14 residues. The ends were cut back, 3 bases at V and 4 bases at J, with 14 bases in the middle.